Given below is one T cell receptor beta chain in context. Its antigen is currently unknown. The data stem from a study of cytomegalovirus exposure and HLA in healthy donors. Study as a whole: An early data release held around 80 million unique TCRs from HLA-typed donors. General study results and limits: Presence/absence analyses took donor sequencing depth as roughly uniform. The study dropped some indistinguishable V segments, TRBV6-2 and TRBV6-3 among them.

Each donor was nominally healthy when sampled (though unrecorded immune exposures were likely). The V end was cut by 3 bases, the J end by 8 bases, with 14 bases between. CDR1 and CDR2 (germline): LNHDA, SQIVND (reference sequence). The CDR3 has 14 amino acids. In the PCR, 60 Vbeta and 13 Jbeta primers were used. The method was immunoSEQ multiplex PCR; TCRdb's version includes in-frame clones alone and lacks a portion of them. Its listing shows some 72,000 clones. This chain uses TRBV19 with TRBJ2-4, with a tentative D call TRBD2 (6 bases). Input material: PBMCs. The TCR originated in a man aged 25-40 years in good health and CMV-seronegative. The CDR3 is CASSISSGRYIQYF. CDR3 in DNA: TGTGCCAGTAGTATTTCCAGTGGGAGGTACATTCAGTACTTC.